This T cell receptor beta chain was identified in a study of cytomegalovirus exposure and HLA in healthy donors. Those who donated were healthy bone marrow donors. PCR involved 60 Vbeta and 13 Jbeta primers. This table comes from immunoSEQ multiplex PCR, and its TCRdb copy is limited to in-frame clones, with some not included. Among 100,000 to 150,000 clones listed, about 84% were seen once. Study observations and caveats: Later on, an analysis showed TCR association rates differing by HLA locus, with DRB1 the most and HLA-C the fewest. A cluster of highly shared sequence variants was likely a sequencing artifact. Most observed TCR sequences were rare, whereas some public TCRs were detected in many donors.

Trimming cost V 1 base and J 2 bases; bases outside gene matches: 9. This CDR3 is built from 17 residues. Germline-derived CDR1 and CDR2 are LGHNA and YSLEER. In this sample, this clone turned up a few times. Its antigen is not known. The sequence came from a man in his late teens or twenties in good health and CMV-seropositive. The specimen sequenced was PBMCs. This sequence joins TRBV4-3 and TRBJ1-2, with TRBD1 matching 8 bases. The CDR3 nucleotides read TGCGCCAGCAGCCAAGGGGGGTCAGGGGGCCCCAACTATGGCTACACCTTC. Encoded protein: CASSQGGSGGPNYGYTF.